This T cell receptor (beta chain) was identified in a study of blood T cells in healthy people across ages. Remarks on this clonotype: Mismatch with germline at one junction end may stem from a read error.

With a J-beta primer mix and a sample-barcoded 5' primer, a second PCR ran roughly 6 to 12 cycles. A template-switch adaptor with 12 random nucleotides tagged each cDNA molecule. TCRdb recomputed calls from the 5' RACE reads with MiXCR, one row per CDR3 protein. This table has 700,000 to 900,000 distinct CDR3 sequences, roughly 50% appearing once. CDR3 size: 18 residues. From germline, CDR1 is SEHNR and CDR2 FQNEAQ (reference sequence). J is TRBJ2-1 and V is TRBV7-9; either TRBD1 or TRBD2 may fit D (6 bases each). The sequenced sample consisted of blood. This sequence originates from an elderly man in good health. The CDR3 spells CASSSLLDSGQSYNERFF. Here the CDR3 DNA reads TGTGCCAGCAGCTCCCTCTTGGACAGCGGGCAATCCTACAATGAGCGGTTCTTC.